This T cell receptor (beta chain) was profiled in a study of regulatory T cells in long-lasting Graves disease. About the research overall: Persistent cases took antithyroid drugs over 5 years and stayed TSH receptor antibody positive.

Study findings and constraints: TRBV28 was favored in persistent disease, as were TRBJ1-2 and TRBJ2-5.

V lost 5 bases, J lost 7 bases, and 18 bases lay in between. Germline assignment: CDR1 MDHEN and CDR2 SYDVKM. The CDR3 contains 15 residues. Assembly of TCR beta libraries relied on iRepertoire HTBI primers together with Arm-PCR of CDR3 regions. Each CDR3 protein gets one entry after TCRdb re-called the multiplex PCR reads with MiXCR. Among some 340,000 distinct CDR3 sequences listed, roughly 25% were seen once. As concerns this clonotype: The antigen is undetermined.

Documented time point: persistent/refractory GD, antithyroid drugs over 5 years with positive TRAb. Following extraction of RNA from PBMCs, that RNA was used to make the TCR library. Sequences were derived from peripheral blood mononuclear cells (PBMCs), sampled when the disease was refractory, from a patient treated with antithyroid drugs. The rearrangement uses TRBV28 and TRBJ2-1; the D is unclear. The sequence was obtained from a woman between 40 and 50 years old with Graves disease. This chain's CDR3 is CASSPATNGLNEQFF. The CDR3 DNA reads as TGTGCCAGCAGTCCCGCTACGAACGGGTTGAATGAGCAGTTCTTC.